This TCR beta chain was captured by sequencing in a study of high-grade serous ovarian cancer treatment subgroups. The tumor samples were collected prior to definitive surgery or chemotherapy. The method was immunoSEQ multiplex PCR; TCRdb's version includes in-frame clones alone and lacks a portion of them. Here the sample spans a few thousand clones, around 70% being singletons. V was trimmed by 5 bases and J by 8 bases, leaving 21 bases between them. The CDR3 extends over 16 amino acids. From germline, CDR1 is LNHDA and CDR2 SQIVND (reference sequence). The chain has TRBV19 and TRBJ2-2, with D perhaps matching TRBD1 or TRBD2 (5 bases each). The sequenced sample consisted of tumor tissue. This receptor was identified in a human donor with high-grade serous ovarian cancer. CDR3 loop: CASSPLSAQGVGELFF. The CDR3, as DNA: TGTGCCAGTAGTCCTTTAAGCGCTCAGGGAGTAGGGGAGCTGTTTTTT.